This T cell receptor (beta chain) was sequenced during a study of CD8+CD57+ T cells in acquired aplastic anemia. Study-wide background: Sorted cells (CD4+ and CD8+) yielded DNA amounts that averaged approximately 3.2 ug.

Patients chosen for sequencing had shown CD8+CD57+ cell expansion by flow cytometry. The patients all had a severe acquired aplastic anemia diagnosis. Sampling of blood occurred while the patients had still received no therapy. Study conclusions and caveats: Shared by patients and controls, roughly 28 CD8+ CDR3s were abundant in patients.

The germline V gene has CDR1 SGHRS and CDR2 YFSETQ. This CDR3 comprises 15 residues. Worth noting for this clonotype: What it binds is unknown. At one boundary the junction diverges from the germline segment, which might be a read error.

The template used for profiling TCR beta VDJ and CDR3 was genomic DNA. TCRdb redid the calling of the reads with MiXCR, one entry per CDR3 protein. This table holds some 200,000 distinct CDR3 sequences, less than 60% found once. The chain combines TRBV5-1 with TRBJ2-3; 7 bases agree with TRBD1. The TCR originated in a human donor with aplastic anemia. The sequencing input was sorted CD4+, CD8+, or CD8+CD57+ T cells (not recorded which) from PBMCs. The CDR3 loop is CASSLDRGRTDMQYF. In DNA form, the CDR3 reads TGCGCCAGCAGCTTGGACAGGGGCCGCACAGATATGCAGTATTTT.